Included here is one TCR beta chain sequence, with context. A much larger clone lies a single base off, so this may be a read error. The CDR3 is 14 amino acids. Germline CDR1 and CDR2: MNHEY and SVGAGI. The data originate from a study of tumor and adjacent non-tumor tissue in lung cancer. TCRbeta libraries were built with three rounds of nested PCR, modified from ARM-PCR. A single record per CDR3 protein comes from TCRdb applying MiXCR to the multiplex PCR reads. The repertoire consists of approximately 130,000 distinct CDR3 sequences, with 66% occurring once and the leading ten covering 9.5% to 15%. No cell sorting was done before RNA was extracted from the tissue.

The sample comprised lung tumor tissue. The V and J genes are TRBV6-5 and TRBJ1-2; D possibly corresponds to TRBD1 (5 bases). The TCR was taken from a young man with non-small cell lung cancer. The CDR3 sequence: CASRTGDRGYDYTF. In DNA form, the CDR3 reads TGTGCCAGCAGAACTGGGGACCGCGGCTATGACTACACCTTC.